These 22 T cell receptor beta chains originate from one sample sequenced in a study of beta chain features in type 1 diabetes (dated by TCRdb to between 2017 and 2018). Their recognized antigens are unknown. Libraries were made using the immunoSEQ multiplex PCR assay. All of the isolated RNA was reverse transcribed with the High Capacity cDNA Reverse Transcription Kit, so expressed TCRB transcripts were sequenced. TCRdb provides this immuneACCESS table in a form limited to in-frame rearrangements. Some clones are lacking; in checked studies, under half of them reflect an unresolved V gene, and why the rest are absent is not known. Here the sample has around 140,000 clones; around 9% occur a single time. The ten biggest clones cover over 0.6% of the sample. Results the study describes overall, beyond this receptor: Type 1 diabetes patients showed a moderate but significant shortening of TCRB CDR3 length in all four CD4+ subsets.

The specimen was central memory CD4+ T cells from blood. Source of these receptors: a young man with type 1 diabetes.

This clone was recorded a few times. J is TRBJ2-3 and V is TRBV4-1; 7 bases line up with TRBD2. The ends lost 4 bases at V and 0 bases at J; junction bases unmatched: 7. The CDR3 is 16 amino acids. Germline assignment: CDR1 MGHRA and CDR2 YSYEKL. For the CDR3, the DNA is TGCGCCAGCAGCCTAAACGGGGGGTCTAGCACAGATACGCAGTATTTT. It yields the protein CASSLNGGSSTDTQYF.

This clone was counted a few times. The genes are TRBV30 and TRBJ2-5, with TRBD1 identical over 7 bases. The V and J ends lost 4 bases and 2 bases, in that order; junction bases with no gene match: 4. The germline V gene encodes CDR1 GTSNPN and CDR2 SVGIG (reference sequence). This CDR3 has 13 residues. The CDR3 protein is CAWMGQQQETQYF. In DNA, the CDR3 is TGTGCCTGGATGGGACAGCAGCAAGAGACCCAGTACTTC.

The sample holds a few counts of this clone. V and J are TRBV11-2 and TRBJ1-6; 7 nucleotides match TRBD1. The CDR3 has 14 amino acids. CDR1 is SGHAT, CDR2 FQNNGV, per germline. V lost 4 bases, J lost 10 bases, and 7 bases stayed unmatched. The CDR3 sequence is CASSSDRTGSPLHF. The CDR3, as DNA: TGTGCCAGCAGCTCAGACAGGACAGGCTCACCCCTCCACTTT. Complete variable domain (other parts from reference TRBV11-2 and TRBJ1-6): EAGVAQSPRYKIIEKRQSVAFWCNPISGHATLYWYQQILGQGPKLLIQFQNNGVVDDSQLPKDRFSAERLKGVDSTLKIQPAKLEDSAVYLCASSSDRTGSPLHFGNGTRLTVT.

The gene calls are TRBV14 and TRBJ2-1; 11 bases are shared with TRBD2. Per germline, CDR1 SGHDN and CDR2 FVKESK. The CDR3 spans 16 residues. V lost 4 bases and J lost 4; bases outside the gene matches: 6. The CDR3 DNA sequence: TGTGCCAGCAGCCTTTTAGCGGGGGGGCCTTACAATGAGCAGTTCTTC. Translated, it gives CASSLLAGGPYNEQFF.

This chain connects TRBV5-1 to TRBJ2-1; D is perhaps TRBD2 (6 bases). The germline V and J ends were trimmed by 0 bases and 9 bases, with 10 bases remaining between them. Germline V gene data show CDR1 as SGHRS and CDR2 as YFSETQ. There are 13 residues in the CDR3. CDR3 DNA sequence: TGCGCCAGCAGCTTGGATCCAGCGGGTGAGCAGTTCTTC. This encodes CASSLDPAGEQFF. Supplemented by reference TRBV5-1 and TRBJ2-1, the full variable domain reads KAGVTQTPRYLIKTRGQQVTLSCSPISGHRSVSWYQQTPGQGLQFLFEYFSETQRNKGNFPGRFSGRQFSNSRSEMNVSTLELGDSALYLCASSLDPAGEQFFGPGTRLTVL.

This clone has a handful of counts. The chain couples TRBV27 to TRBJ1-5; D ambiguous. Germline assignment: CDR1 MNHEY and CDR2 SMNVEV (reference sequence). The CDR3 is 13 amino acids. Trimming pared 2 bases from V and 5 bases from J, leaving 7 bases between. The DNA for the CDR3 is TGTGCCAGCAGTTTAAGGAGCCATCAGCCCCAGCATTTT. Amino acid sequence: CASSLRSHQPQHF.

In its sample, this clone was seen a few times. V and J are TRBV10-3 and TRBJ2-7; maybe TRBD2 (7 bases). Germline values: CDR1 ENHRY, CDR2 SYGVKD. V lost 8 bases and J 6 bases, leaving 14 bases between the germline ends. This CDR3 contains 12 residues. The CDR3 DNA reads TGTGCCATCGGGGAGGGGGAAGGCGAGCAGTACTTC. Protein sequence: CAIGEGEGEQYF.

The chain is built from TRBV6-5 and TRBJ2-3; TRBD2 is a possible D gene (7 bases). The CDR3 has 15 amino acids. The V gene lost 4 bases and the J gene lost 2 bases, with 13 bases spanning the gap. Germline loops: CDR1 MNHEY, CDR2 SVGAGI. CDR3 protein: CASSLRGAPTDTQYF. The CDR3 bases are TGTGCCAGCAGTTTACGGGGGGCCCCCACAGATACGCAGTATTTT.

This clone was picked up a small number of times. V gene TRBV4-1 combines with J gene TRBJ2-5; TRBD1 agrees at 9 bases. Trimming took 4 bases from V and 5 from J; bases not matched to a gene: 8. This CDR3 region has 15 residues. Germline values: CDR1 MGHRA, CDR2 YSYEKL. In nucleotides, the CDR3 is TGCGCCAGCAGCCGACGGACAGGGGAGAAGGAGACCCAGTACTTC. It is translated as CASSRRTGEKETQYF.

The chain recombines TRBV9 with TRBJ2-7; 12 bases match TRBD2. Germline V lookup: CDR1 SGDLS, CDR2 YYNGEE. The CDR3 is 16 amino acids. V lost 4 bases, J lost 3 bases, and 8 bases stayed unmatched. The CDR3 reads CASSISSGGAYYEQYF. The CDR3 bases are TGTGCCAGCAGCATCTCTAGCGGGGGGGCTTACTACGAGCAGTACTTC.

The genes are TRBV2 and TRBJ1-6, with 9 bases aligning to TRBD1. The length of the CDR3 is 14 residues. The germline V gene has CDR1 SNHLY and CDR2 FYNNEI. The trim removed 3 bases at V and 10 bases at J, leaving 4 bases unmatched. The CDR3 DNA sequence: TGTGCCAGCAGTGAGGAGACAGGGGGATCACCCCTCCACTTT. The encoded protein is CASSEETGGSPLHF. Full variable domain (outside the CDR3, taken from reference TRBV2 and TRBJ1-6): EPEVTQTPSHQVTQMGQEVILRCVPISNHLYFYWYRQILGQKVEFLVSFYNNEISEKSEIFDDQFSVERPDGSNFTLKIRSTKLEDSAMYFCASSEETGGSPLHFGNGTRLTVT.

This clone was picked up a small number of times. The chain is built from TRBV6-1 and TRBJ1-1; TRBD1 matches 9 bases. The CDR3 runs to 15 residues. Losses at the gene ends were 2 bases for V and 3 bases for J; bases not matched to a gene: 4. Germline CDR1 is MNHNS and CDR2 is SASEGT. CDR3 coding DNA: TGTGCCAGCAGTGAACTGAGACAGGGGGACACTGAAGCTTTCTTT. The encoded protein is CASSELRQGDTEAFF.

This clone was counted a few times. The junction shows a germline mismatch at one end, possibly a read error. The genes are TRBV20-1 and TRBJ2-5; TRBD2 agrees at 7 bases. The CDR3 has 11 residues. Germline loops: CDR1 DFQATT, CDR2 SNEGSKA (reference sequence). This CDR3 is CSAIIGGRVDF. DNA for the CDR3: TGCAGTGCGATAATAGGAGGGAGGGTGGACTTC.

This clone has only a few counts. This rearrangement joins TRBV4-2 to TRBJ2-7; 7 bases line up with TRBD2. V was clipped by 1 base and J by 1 base; unmatched bases: 1. Germline CDR1 reads LGHNA; CDR2 reads YNFKEQ. CDR3 size: 14 residues. In DNA, the CDR3 is TGTGCCAGCAGCCAAGGAGCGGGGTCCTACGAGCAGTACTTC. Its translation is CASSQGAGSYEQYF.

The table lists this clone with a few counts. The chain has TRBV15 and TRBJ1-1; 10 bases are shared with TRBD1. The CDR3 sequence is 16 residues long. The trim removed 1 base at V and 3 bases at J, leaving 5 bases unmatched. Germline CDR1 LNHNV, CDR2 YYDKDF (reference sequence). CDR3 loop: CATSRGDRGKDTEAFF. DNA of the CDR3: TGTGCCACCAGCAGAGGGGACAGGGGAAAGGACACTGAAGCTTTCTTT.

This clone occurred a few times. J is TRBJ1-1 and V is TRBV9; D might be TRBD1 (5 bases). The CDR3 consists of 15 residues. Trimming shortened V by 0 bases and J by 3 bases, and 12 bases separated the two germline ends. The germline CDR1 and CDR2 sequences are SGDLS and YYNGEE. Written as DNA, the CDR3 is TGTGCCAGCAGCGTAGACGGCAGGGAGGACACTGAAGCTTTCTTT. This gives the protein CASSVDGREDTEAFF.

The chain has TRBV4-3 and TRBJ2-5; 8 bases fit TRBD2. Trimming cost V 5 bases and J 2 bases; bases outside gene matches: 4. The CDR3 length is 14 residues. The germline V gene has CDR1 LGHNA and CDR2 YSLEER. DNA of the CDR3: TGCGCCAGCAGCAGCGGGGGACTACAAGAGACCCAGTACTTC. This gives the protein CASSSGGLQETQYF.

This clone was observed a few times. This chain connects TRBV11-2 to TRBJ2-2, with TRBD1 as a possible D gene (5 bases). Germline V gene sequence: CDR1 SGHAT, CDR2 FQNNGV. With 5 bases removed from V and 3 bases from J, the gap between germline ends came to 10 bases. This CDR3 has 14 amino acids. The DNA of the CDR3 is TGTGCCAGCAGCCGACAGCTGGACACCGGGGAGCTGTTTTTT. This gives the protein CASSRQLDTGELFF. Supplemented by reference TRBV11-2 and TRBJ2-2, the full variable domain reads EAGVAQSPRYKIIEKRQSVAFWCNPISGHATLYWYQQILGQGPKLLIQFQNNGVVDDSQLPKDRFSAERLKGVDSTLKIQPAKLEDSAVYLCASSRQLDTGELFFGEGSRLTVL.

The rearrangement uses TRBV7-9 and TRBJ2-1, with 9 bases identical to TRBD1. V lost 6 bases, J lost 8 bases, and 11 bases stayed unmatched. The CDR3 has 15 amino acids. Germline loops: CDR1 SEHNR, CDR2 FQNEAQ (reference sequence). Written as DNA, the CDR3 is TGTGCCAGCAGTTGGACAGGGGTAGGGGGCGATGAGCAGTTCTTC. Protein product: CASSWTGVGGDEQFF.

V is TRBV25-1 and J is TRBJ1-6; D remains unclear. CDR1 MGHDK and CDR2 SYGVNS come from the germline V gene. The germline V and J ends were trimmed by 9 bases and 8 bases, with 11 bases remaining between them. The CDR3 totals 12 residues. DNA of the CDR3: TGTGCCAGTCAGGTGTTAGATTCACCCCTCCACTTT. Encoded protein: CASQVLDSPLHF.

This clone showed up just a few times. The chain couples TRBV28 to TRBJ1-1, with D unresolved. Trimming took 1 base from V and 5 from J, leaving 5 bases between them. There are 12 residues in the CDR3. In germline, CDR1 is MDHEN, CDR2 SYDVKM. CDR3 nucleotide sequence: TGTGCCAGCAGTTTATCTAGGACTGAAGCTTTCTTT. Its translation: CASSLSRTEAFF. Complete variable domain (other parts from reference TRBV28 and TRBJ1-1): DVKVTQSSRYLVKRTGEKVFLECVQDMDHENMFWYRQDPGLGLRLIYFSYDVKMKEKGDIPEGYSVSREKKERFSLILESASTNQTSMYLCASSLSRTEAFFGQGTRLTVV.

The V gene is TRBV6-6, the J gene TRBJ1-1, with D possibly TRBD1 on 5 matching bases. Germline CDR1 is MNHNY and CDR2 is SVGAGI (reference sequence). CDR3 length equals 13 residues. Between the trimmed V and J ends, which lost 6 bases and 4 bases, there was a span of 12 bases. The CDR3 protein is CASRAGFGTEAFF. In DNA form, the CDR3 reads TGTGCCAGCAGGGCAGGGTTTGGCACTGAAGCTTTCTTT.